The present TCR beta chain was sequenced within a study of T cells after yellow fever vaccination. Points from the study as a whole: Clones from primary vaccination mostly reappeared after the booster (around 96% CD4, 88% CD8). In FACS-sorted repertoires, abundant clonotypes from the bulk population could appear as contaminants.

The germline gives CDR1 SGHAT, CDR2 FQNNGV. The V end lost 3 bases, the J end lost 8 bases, and 16 bases lay between the germline ends. CDR3 length: 14 amino acids. This clonotype has a handful of counts. The antigen remains undetermined. They built TCR cDNA with 5'RACE template switching, a step that put in a universal primer site and UMIs. MiXCR, run by TCRdb on the 5' RACE reads, gives a single entry per CDR3 protein. The sample has 300,000 to 450,000 distinct CDR3 sequences, 7% to 9% seen once. This TCR was recovered from a man between 18 and 35 years old who received the YFV17D yellow fever vaccine. This sequence joins TRBV11-2 and TRBJ1-2; no clear D gene. Sequencing used PBMCs, obtained more than 35 days after the first yellow fever vaccination. The CDR3 coding sequence is TGTGCCAGCAGCTTTGATTTGGGGTTGGGGGGCTACACCTTC. Protein: CASSFDLGLGGYTF.